This is a list of T cell receptor beta chains from one sample in a study of T cell clones after liver transplantation. Method: immunoSEQ multiplex PCR; TCRdb's copy keeps in-frame clones and lacks some. The sample shows about 53,000 clones, 65% to 85% of them seen only once. The sample was CD4+ T cells from blood, taken before liver transplant. Every receptor here comes from a human donor who received a liver transplant. Both conserved end residues are part of each CDR3. The D gene is left open where the match is weak. Some rows mark clone size as missing; the rest say once, few, many or name a class of expanded clone.

J gene,clone size,D gene,V gene,CDR3 DNA,CDR3 protein
TRBJ1-1,.,TRBD1,TRBV19,TGTGCCAGTAGTCAGACAGGGGACACTGAAGCTTTCTTT,CASSQTGDTEAFF
TRBJ1-6,.,.,TRBV25-1,TGTGCCAGCAGTGAATTCCGTGGGGATTCACCCCTCCACTTT,CASSEFRGDSPLHF
TRBJ2-1,.,TRBD2,TRBV28,TGTGCCAGCAGTTCCCGGACTAGCAGCTCCTACAATGAGCAGTTCTTC,CASSSRTSSSYNEQFF
TRBJ1-6,.,.,TRBV11-2,TGTGCCAGCAGCTTAGCGGTGGACTCCTATAATTCACCCCTCCACTTT,CASSLAVDSYNSPLHF
TRBJ1-5,.,.,TRBV2,TGTGCCAGCAGTGAACAGCGATCCAATCAGCCCCAGCATTTT,CASSEQRSNQPQHF
TRBJ1-2,.,.,TRBV18,TGTGCCAGCTCACCGTTAGGGGATCTTAACTATGGCTACACCTTC,CASSPLGDLNYGYTF
TRBJ2-1,.,TRBD2,TRBV19,TGTGCCATCGGGACTAGCGGGAGGAAGCACAATGAGCAGTTCTTC,CAIGTSGRKHNEQFF
TRBJ2-1,.,.,TRBV27,TGTGCCAGCAGTCCGCCGGCAGGGTACACTGAGCAGTTCTTC,CASSPPAGYTEQFF
TRBJ2-1,.,.,TRBV7-2,TGTGCCAGCAGGGAGGATGTCTACAATGAGCAGTTCTTC,CASREDVYNEQFF
TRBJ1-2,.,.,TRBV7-2,TGTGCCAGCAGCTTGGCTCGTCAGAACGGGCATGGCTACACCTTC,CASSLARQNGHGYTF
TRBJ2-1,.,.,TRBV7-2,TGTGCCAGCAGCTTGGTTAGTCGGGAGTGGGGGTACAATGAGCAGTTCTTC,CASSLVSREWGYNEQFF
TRBJ2-1,.,TRBD2,TRBV6-5,TGTGCCAGCCTCCGGACTAGCGGGGGGTTCAATGAGCAGTTCTTC,CASLRTSGGFNEQFF
TRBJ1-1,.,TRBD1,TRBV9,TGTGCCAGCAGCCCCCGGGGACAGATGAACACTGAAGCTTTCTTT,CASSPRGQMNTEAFF
TRBJ2-1,once,.,TRBV7-9,TGTGCCAGCAGCTTAACCGGACACTCGGACAATGAGCAGTTCTTC,CASSLTGHSDNEQFF
TRBJ2-5,few,TRBD1,TRBV6-5,TGTGCCAGCGCCAGGGGGCGGGAAGAGACCCAGTACTTC,CASARGREETQYF
TRBJ2-7,.,.,TRBV28,TGTGCCAGCACCAAATCAGGGGCCCGCCACGCCTACGAGCAGTACTTC,CASTKSGARHAYEQYF
TRBJ2-1,once,TRBD2,TRBV5-1,TGCGCCAGCAACAAGGGCCAGCGGGGGTCGGGAAATGAGCAGTTCTTC,CASNKGQRGSGNEQFF
TRBJ1-5,.,.,TRBV5-1,TGCGCCAGCAGCTTGGCCTACGGGGAAGCCCAGCATTTT,CASSLAYGEAQHF
TRBJ1-5,.,.,TRBV5-1,TGCGCCAGCAGCTTGTCGGGGGACTACAATCAGCCCCAGCATTTT,CASSLSGDYNQPQHF
TRBJ1-3,.,.,TRBV7-2,TGTGCCAGCAGCTTAGGGGCCAGAGAAAACACCATATATTTT,CASSLGARENTIYF
TRBJ2-2,.,.,TRBV7-9,TGTGCCAGCAGCGGTTCCGGGGAGCTGTTTTTT,CASSGSGELFF
TRBJ2-1,.,TRBD1,TRBV11-3,TGTGCCAGCAGCTTAGATTATGGACAGGGGGGTCTCAATGAGCAGTTCTTC,CASSLDYGQGGLNEQFF
TRBJ1-3,.,.,TRBV25-1,TGTGCCAGCAGTGAATTGGGGGAATTTGGCTCTGGAAACACCATATATTTT,CASSELGEFGSGNTIYF
TRBJ2-1,.,.,TRBV9,TGTGCCAGCAGCGTCATCAGCGGCAATGAGCAGTTCTTC,CASSVISGNEQFF
TRBJ1-2,.,TRBD1,TRBV19,TGTGCCAGTACCTACCCCCGGGACAGCTTCTATGGCTACACCTTC,CASTYPRDSFYGYTF
TRBJ2-3,.,.,TRBV6-5,TGTGCCAGCAGCAGGGGTGGCACAGATACGCAGTATTTT,CASSRGGTDTQYF
TRBJ1-2,.,.,TRBV28,TGTGCCAGCAGTTACCTTCCCCGGCGGGGGAACTATGGCTACACCTTC,CASSYLPRRGNYGYTF
TRBJ2-2,.,TRBD2,TRBV6-1,TGTGCCAGCAGTGAAGCGCGAAGCGGGGGGGACACCGGGGAGCTGTTTTTT,CASSEARSGGDTGELFF
TRBJ2-3,.,TRBD2,TRBV7-2,TGTGCCAGCAGCTTTCGACCTAGCGGGGTCAAGGATACGCAGTATTTT,CASSFRPSGVKDTQYF
TRBJ1-5,.,.,TRBV6-1,TGTGCCAGCAGTTCAGGGTATAATCAGCCCCAGCATTTT,CASSSGYNQPQHF
TRBJ2-1,.,TRBD2,TRBV2,TGTGCCAGCAACGGACTAGCTCTAATCGAAAATGAGCAGTTCTTC,CASNGLALIENEQFF
TRBJ2-3,few,.,TRBV11-3,TGTGCCAGCAGCTACACACAGGGAGATACGCAGTATTTT,CASSYTQGDTQYF
TRBJ2-2,.,.,TRBV19,TGTGCCAGTAGTAGTCAGGGGCAGAACACCGGGGAGCTGTTTTTT,CASSSQGQNTGELFF
TRBJ2-7,.,.,TRBV6-5,TGTGCCAGCAGAGGGCAGGGCGACTCCTACGAGCAGTACTTC,CASRGQGDSYEQYF
TRBJ1-6,.,.,TRBV9,TGTGCCAGCAGCCCCAGTATGTTGGGTTCACCCCTCCACTTT,CASSPSMLGSPLHF
TRBJ2-5,.,.,TRBV5-6,TGTGCCAGCAGCTTCGCAGGGAGCAGCCAAGAGACCCAGTACTTC,CASSFAGSSQETQYF
TRBJ2-7,.,TRBD2,TRBV7-2,TGTGCCAGCACTTGGGCGGGAGAGGTATACGAGCAGTACTTC,CASTWAGEVYEQYF
TRBJ2-1,.,.,TRBV7-3,TGTGCCAGCAGCCTTGGCTCAGGGCGAGGGTCGAATGAGCAGTTCTTC,CASSLGSGRGSNEQFF
TRBJ2-1,.,.,TRBV4-2,TGTGCCAGCAGCCAAGAGGGCGCGGACCCGGTGGGGGAGCAGTTCTTC,CASSQEGADPVGEQFF
TRBJ2-3,.,TRBD2,TRBV9,TGTGCCAGCAGCGTAGCTCTAGCGGGAGTAACAGATACGCAGTATTTT,CASSVALAGVTDTQYF
TRBJ1-3,.,TRBD1,TRBV28,TGTGCCAGCAGCTCGACCGGGACAGGACGAAACACCATATATTTT,CASSSTGTGRNTIYF
TRBJ2-7,.,.,TRBV7-6,TGTGCCAGCAGCTTAAGCCGGACCACCTGCGAGCAGTACTTC,CASSLSRTTCEQYF
TRBJ2-5,.,TRBD1,TRBV5-1,TGCGCCAGCAGCTTCGCCGGGACAGGGGGCGGAGGAGAGACCCAGTACTTC,CASSFAGTGGGGETQYF
TRBJ1-6,few,TRBD1,TRBV4-2,TGTGCCAGCAGCCAAGTCCGGGACAGGTATAATTCACCCCTCCACTTT,CASSQVRDRYNSPLHF
TRBJ2-3,.,.,TRBV7-3,TGTGCCAGCAGCTTAACCGGCCAGAGCACAGATACGCAGTATTTT,CASSLTGQSTDTQYF